A selection of T cell receptor beta chains follows, all from one sample in a study of blood T cell repertoires in COVID-19. Profiling relied on immunoSEQ multiplex PCR, and the TCRdb table lists in-frame clones only, not all of them. The sample lists 150,000 to 200,000 clones; over 80% were seen once. What was sequenced was peripheral blood. These TCRs come from a woman aged 55 to 70 with acute or convalescent COVID-19. Each CDR3 is given with its conserved first and last residue. D genes are given only for firm matches. Only part of the rows carry a size: once, few, many, or a class if the clone is expanded.

j_call clone_size v_call d_call cdr3_aa cdr3_nt
TRBJ2-7 - TRBV7-2 TRBD2 CASSLGASGTASYEQYF TGTGCCAGCAGCTTAGGCGCTAGCGGGACAGCCTCCTACGAGCAGTACTTC
TRBJ2-7 - TRBV3-1/TRBV3-2 - CASSQGGYEQYF TGTGCCAGCAGCCAAGGCGGGTACGAGCAGTACTTC
TRBJ2-1 once TRBV3-1/TRBV3-2 TRBD1 CASSDRTGRSYNEQFF TGTGCCAGCAGCGACCGGACAGGCCGTTCCTACAATGAGCAGTTCTTC
TRBJ2-7 - TRBV5-1 - CASSISGEAEQYF TGCGCCAGCAGCATTAGCGGTGAAGCTGAGCAGTACTTC
TRBJ1-1 - TRBV7-9 - CASSLGSQGSEAFF TGTGCCAGCAGCTTAGGGTCACAGGGTTCTGAAGCTTTCTTT
TRBJ2-5 - TRBV13 - CASRLLAGMETQYF TGTGCCAGCAGACTACTAGCCGGTATGGAGACCCAGTACTTC
TRBJ1-5 few TRBV6-2/TRBV6-3 - CASSLSYIRRRNQPQHF TGTGCCAGCAGTTTATCTTATATTAGAAGGAGGAATCAGCCCCAGCATTTT
TRBJ1-3 - TRBV5-1 TRBD1 CASSLAPGTGGSGNTIYF TGCGCCAGCAGCTTGGCCCCCGGGACAGGGGGTTCTGGAAACACCATATATTTT
TRBJ1-6 - TRBV6-5 - CASTNYNSPLHF TGTGCCAGCACCAATTATAATTCACCCCTCCACTTT
TRBJ1-4 - TRBV5-8 TRBD1 CASSFGQASIEKLFF TGTGCCAGCAGCTTTGGACAGGCCTCGATTGAAAAACTGTTTTTT
TRBJ1-5 once TRBV19 - CASSPRGRGANQPQHF TGTGCCAGTAGTCCTCGGGGGAGAGGGGCTAATCAGCCCCAGCATTTT
TRBJ1-4 - TRBV7-2 - CASSLSLAEKTGENEKLFF TGTGCCAGCAGCTTAAGTTTGGCGGAAAAAACAGGCGAAAATGAAAAACTGTTTTTT
TRBJ2-5 - TRBV4-3 - CASSRQEQETQYF TGCGCCAGCAGCCGACAGGAGCAAGAGACCCAGTACTTC
TRBJ1-1 - TRBV11-2 - CASSLDQGYGTEAFF TGTGCCAGCAGCTTAGATCAGGGATATGGTACTGAAGCTTTCTTT
TRBJ2-7 - TRBV28 - CASSGLHHTYEQYF TGTGCCAGCAGCGGACTTCACCATACCTACGAGCAGTACTTC
TRBJ1-5 - TRBV19 TRBD1 CASSIRDRGLGQPQHF TGTGCCAGTAGTATACGGGACAGGGGGCTCGGTCAGCCCCAGCATTTT
TRBJ2-2 - TRBV30 TRBD2 CAGRNSGIDTGELFF TGTGCCGGGAGAAACAGCGGGATCGACACCGGGGAGCTGTTTTTT
TRBJ2-2 - TRBV7-7 - CASSSWGPGELFF TGTGCTAGCAGCTCGTGGGGGCCCGGGGAGCTGTTTTTT
TRBJ1-4 - TRBV4-3 - CASSQETEGNEKLFF TGCGCCAGCAGCCAAGAGACAGAAGGGAATGAAAAACTGTTTTTT
TRBJ1-5 few TRBV7-8 - CASSLQPRGVNQPQHF TGTGCCAGCAGCTTACAACCCAGGGGAGTCAATCAGCCCCAGCATTTT